Listed here is a single TCR beta chain. This CDR3 spans 12 amino acids. V was pared by 2 bases and J by 9 bases, with 8 bases between. CDR1 LNHDA and CDR2 SQIVND come from the germline V gene (reference sequence). The sample originates from a study of blood T cell repertoires in COVID-19. Cohorts were determined from participant-reported clinical history. The protocol was immunoSEQ multiplex PCR, while the TCRdb copy is restricted to in-frame clones and leaves out a portion. In the table there are roughly 200,000 clones, 86% of which are singletons. This sequence joins TRBV19 and TRBJ1-5, with unresolved D. The receptor comes from a man aged 40-49 years with acute COVID-19. The sample comprised PBMCs or T cells enriched from blood (not recorded which). CDR3 nucleotide sequence: TGTGCCAGTAGTATAACTAGACGGCCCCAGCATTTT. Protein product: CASSITRRPQHF.